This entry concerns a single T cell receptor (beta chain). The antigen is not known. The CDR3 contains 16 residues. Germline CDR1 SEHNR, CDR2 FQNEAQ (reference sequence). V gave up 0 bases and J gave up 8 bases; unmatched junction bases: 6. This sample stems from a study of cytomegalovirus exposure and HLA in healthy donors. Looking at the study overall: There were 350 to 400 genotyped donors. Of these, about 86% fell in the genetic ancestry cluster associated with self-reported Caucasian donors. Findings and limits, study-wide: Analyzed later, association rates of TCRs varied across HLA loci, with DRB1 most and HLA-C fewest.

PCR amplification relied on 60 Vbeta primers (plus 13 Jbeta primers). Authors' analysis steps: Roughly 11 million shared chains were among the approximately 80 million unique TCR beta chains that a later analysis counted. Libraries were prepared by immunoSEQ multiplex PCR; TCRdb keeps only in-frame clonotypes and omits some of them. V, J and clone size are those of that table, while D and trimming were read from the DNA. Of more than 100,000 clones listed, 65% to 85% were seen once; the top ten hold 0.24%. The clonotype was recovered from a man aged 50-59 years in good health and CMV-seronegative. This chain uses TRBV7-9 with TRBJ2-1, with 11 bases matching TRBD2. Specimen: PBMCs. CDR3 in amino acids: CASSLATSGTGDEQFF. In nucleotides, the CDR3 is TGTGCCAGCAGCTTAGCGACTAGCGGGACGGGGGATGAGCAGTTCTTC.